This TCR beta chain emerged from a study of shared clonotypes between healthy human individuals. Looked up from germline, CDR1 is SGHRS and CDR2 is YFSETQ. The CDR3 loop spans 16 amino acids. V shed 0 bases and J shed 5 bases, with 17 bases lying between them. The repertoire was sequenced with immunoSEQ multiplex PCR; TCRdb's copy has only in-frame clones and lacks some. This table has roughly 1.4 million clones, 98% appearing once. CD4+ cells underwent separation, giving CD45RA+ naive and CD45RA-negative memory subsets. Regarding the study as a whole: When naive CD4 clonotypes were compared across a few donors, around 5% were shared. Against clonotypes common to all four donors, non-shared ones had lower generation probabilities.

In regard to this clone: Antigen: not known.

The TCR was taken from a man younger than 45 in good health. Sequencing input: naive CD4+ T cells sorted from blood. The subset here: CD45RA+ positively selected. This chain joins TRBV5-1 and TRBJ2-5, with D possibly being TRBD2 (6 bases). The CDR3 region is CASSLALGGSSETQYF. The CDR3 DNA reads TGCGCCAGCAGCTTGGCCCTGGGAGGTTCTTCGGAGACCCAGTACTTC.